This T cell receptor (beta chain) was recorded in a study of CD8 T cells in Susac syndrome. The RNA input was 0.5 to 1 ug, and it was reverse transcribed with random hexamers. TCRdb re-derived calls from the immunoSEQ multiplex PCR reads in MiXCR, one entry per CDR3 protein. The profile shows under 150,000 distinct CDR3 sequences, approximately 95% of them singletons. V lost 5 bases and J lost 0, with 13 bases in between. This CDR3 comprises 15 residues. Germline V gives CDR1 DFQATT, CDR2 SNEGSKA (reference sequence). Sample: CD4+ T cells from PBMCs. The chain carries TRBV20-1 and TRBJ2-2; D is ambiguous. This sequence was found in a human donor with Susac syndrome. The CDR3 loop reads CSAPVRRSNTGELFF. For the CDR3, the DNA is TGCAGTGCTCCTGTGCGCAGATCGAACACCGGGGAGCTGTTTTTT.